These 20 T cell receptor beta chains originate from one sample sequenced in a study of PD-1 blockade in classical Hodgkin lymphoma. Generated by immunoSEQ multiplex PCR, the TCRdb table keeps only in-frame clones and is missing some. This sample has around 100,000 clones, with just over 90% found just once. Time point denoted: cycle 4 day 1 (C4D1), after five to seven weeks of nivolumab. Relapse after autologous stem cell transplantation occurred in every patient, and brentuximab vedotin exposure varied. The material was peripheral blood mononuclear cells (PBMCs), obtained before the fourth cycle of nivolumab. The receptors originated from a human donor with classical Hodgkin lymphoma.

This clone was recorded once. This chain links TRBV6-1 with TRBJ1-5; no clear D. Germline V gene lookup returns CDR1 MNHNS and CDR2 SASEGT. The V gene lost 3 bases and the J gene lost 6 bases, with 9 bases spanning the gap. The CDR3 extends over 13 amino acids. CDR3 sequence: CASSELLGQPQHF. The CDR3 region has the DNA TGTGCCAGCAGTGAGCTGTTAGGTCAGCCCCAGCATTTT.

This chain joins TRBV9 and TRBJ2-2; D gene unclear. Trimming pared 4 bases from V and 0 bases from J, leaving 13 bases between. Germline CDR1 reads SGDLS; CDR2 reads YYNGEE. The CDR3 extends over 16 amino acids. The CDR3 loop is CASSLETGANTGELFF. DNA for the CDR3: TGTGCCAGCAGCCTCGAGACGGGCGCGAACACCGGGGAGCTGTTTTTT.

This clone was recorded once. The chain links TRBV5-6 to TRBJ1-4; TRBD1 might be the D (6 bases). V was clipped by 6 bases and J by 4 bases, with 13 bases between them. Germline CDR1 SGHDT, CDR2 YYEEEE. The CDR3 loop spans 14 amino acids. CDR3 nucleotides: TGTGCCAGCACAAACAGGGAGGGTAATGAAAAACTGTTTTTT. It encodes CASTNREGNEKLFF.

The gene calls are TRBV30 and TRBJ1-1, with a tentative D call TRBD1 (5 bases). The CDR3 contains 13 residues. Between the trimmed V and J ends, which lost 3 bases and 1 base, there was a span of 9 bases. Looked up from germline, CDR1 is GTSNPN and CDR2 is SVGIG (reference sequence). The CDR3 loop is CAWRGPPNTEAFF. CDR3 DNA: TGTGCCTGGAGGGGACCACCGAACACTGAAGCTTTCTTT.

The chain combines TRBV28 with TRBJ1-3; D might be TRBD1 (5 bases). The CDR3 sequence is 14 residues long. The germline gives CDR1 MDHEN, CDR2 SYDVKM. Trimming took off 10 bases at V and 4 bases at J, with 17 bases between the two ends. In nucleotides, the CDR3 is TGTGCCACACTAGGGGATCAAGGCGGAAACACCATATATTTT. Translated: CATLGDQGGNTIYF.

This chain's CDR3 is CASSHRVSYEQYF. The CDR3 nucleotides are TGTGCCAGCAGTCACAGGGTCTCCTACGAGCAGTACTTC. This chain uses TRBV25-1 with TRBJ2-7; a possible D gene is TRBD1 (6 bases). Germline CDR1 MGHDK, CDR2 SYGVNS. V was cut by 5 bases and J by 0 bases, with 8 bases left in between. CDR3 length: 13 amino acids.

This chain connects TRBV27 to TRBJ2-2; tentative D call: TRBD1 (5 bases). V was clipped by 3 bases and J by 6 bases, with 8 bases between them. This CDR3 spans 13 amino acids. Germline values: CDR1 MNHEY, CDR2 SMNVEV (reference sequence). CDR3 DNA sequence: TGTGCCAGCAGTTTGTCCAGGGCCGGGGAGCTGTTTTTT. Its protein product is CASSLSRAGELFF.

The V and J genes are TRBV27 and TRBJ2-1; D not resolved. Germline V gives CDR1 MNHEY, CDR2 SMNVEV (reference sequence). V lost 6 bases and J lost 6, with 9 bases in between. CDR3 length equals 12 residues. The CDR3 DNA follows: TGTGCCAGCAGCCTAGTAGGCAATGAGCAGTTCTTC. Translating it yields CASSLVGNEQFF.

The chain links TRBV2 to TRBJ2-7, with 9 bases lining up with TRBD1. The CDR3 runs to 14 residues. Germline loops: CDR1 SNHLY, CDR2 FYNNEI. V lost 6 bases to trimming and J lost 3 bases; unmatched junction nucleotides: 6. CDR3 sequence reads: CASRGTGGLYEQYF. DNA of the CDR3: TGTGCCAGCAGAGGTACAGGGGGCCTCTACGAGCAGTACTTC.

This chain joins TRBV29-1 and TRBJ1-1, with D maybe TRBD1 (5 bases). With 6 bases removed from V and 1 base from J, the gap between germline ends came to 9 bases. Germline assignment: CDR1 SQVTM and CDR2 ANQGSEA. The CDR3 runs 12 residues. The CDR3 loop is CSVGVGNTEAFF. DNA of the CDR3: TGCAGCGTAGGGGTTGGGAACACTGAAGCTTTCTTT. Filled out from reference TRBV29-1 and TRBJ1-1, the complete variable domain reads SAVISQKPSRDICQRGTSLTIQCQVDSQVTMMFWYRQQPGQSLTLIATANQGSEATYESGFVIDKFPISRPNLTFSTLTVSNMSPEDSSIYLCSVGVGNTEAFFGQGTRLTVV.

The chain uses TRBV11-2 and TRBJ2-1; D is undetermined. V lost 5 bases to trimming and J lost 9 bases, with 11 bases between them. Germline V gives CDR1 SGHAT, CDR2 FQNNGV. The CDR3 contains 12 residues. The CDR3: CASSRAPPEQFF. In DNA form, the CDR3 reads TGTGCCAGCAGCCGTGCTCCCCCTGAGCAGTTCTTC.

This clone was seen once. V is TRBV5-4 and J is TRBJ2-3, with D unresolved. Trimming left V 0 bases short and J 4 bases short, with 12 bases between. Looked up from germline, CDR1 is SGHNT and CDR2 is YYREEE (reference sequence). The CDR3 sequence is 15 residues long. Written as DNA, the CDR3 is TGTGCCAGCAGCTTGGACCTAACATCCCCAGATACGCAGTATTTT. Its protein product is CASSLDLTSPDTQYF.

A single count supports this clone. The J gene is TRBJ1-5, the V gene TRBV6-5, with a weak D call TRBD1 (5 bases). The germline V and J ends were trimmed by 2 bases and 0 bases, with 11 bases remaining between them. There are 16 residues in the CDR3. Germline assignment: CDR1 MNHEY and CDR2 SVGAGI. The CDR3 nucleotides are TGTGCCAGCAGTTACGGGGGGTTTTATAGCAATCAGCCCCAGCATTTT. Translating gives CASSYGGFYSNQPQHF.

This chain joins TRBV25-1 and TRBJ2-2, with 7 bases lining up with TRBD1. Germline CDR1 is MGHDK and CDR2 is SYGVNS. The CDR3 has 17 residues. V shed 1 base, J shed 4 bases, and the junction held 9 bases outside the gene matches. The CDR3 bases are TGTGCCAGCAGTGAATTCAAACAGGGGCTGAGCACCGGGGAGCTGTTTTTT. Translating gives CASSEFKQGLSTGELFF.

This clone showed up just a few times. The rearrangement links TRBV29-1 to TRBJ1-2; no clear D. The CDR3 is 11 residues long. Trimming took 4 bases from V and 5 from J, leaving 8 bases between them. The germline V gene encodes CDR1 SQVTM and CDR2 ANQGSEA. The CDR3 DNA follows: TGCAGCGTTGTCACATCATATGGCTACACCTTC. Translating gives CSVVTSYGYTF.

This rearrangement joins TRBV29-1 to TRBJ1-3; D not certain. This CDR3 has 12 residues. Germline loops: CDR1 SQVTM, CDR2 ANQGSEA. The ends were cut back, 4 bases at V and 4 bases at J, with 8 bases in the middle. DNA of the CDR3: TGCAGCGTTGGCGAGTTAGGAAACACCATATATTTT. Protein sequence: CSVGELGNTIYF.

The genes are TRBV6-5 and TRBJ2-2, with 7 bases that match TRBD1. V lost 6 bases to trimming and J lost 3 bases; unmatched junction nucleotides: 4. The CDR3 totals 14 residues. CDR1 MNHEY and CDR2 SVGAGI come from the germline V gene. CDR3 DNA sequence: TGTGCCAGCAGACAGGGGTTTCACACCGGGGAGCTGTTTTTT. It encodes CASRQGFHTGELFF.

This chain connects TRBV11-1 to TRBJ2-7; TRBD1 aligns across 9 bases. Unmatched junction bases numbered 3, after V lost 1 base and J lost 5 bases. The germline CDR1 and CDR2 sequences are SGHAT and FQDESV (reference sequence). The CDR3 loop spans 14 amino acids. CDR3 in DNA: TGTGCCAGCAGCTTAGACCGGGACAGGGACGAGCAGTACTTC. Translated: CASSLDRDRDEQYF.

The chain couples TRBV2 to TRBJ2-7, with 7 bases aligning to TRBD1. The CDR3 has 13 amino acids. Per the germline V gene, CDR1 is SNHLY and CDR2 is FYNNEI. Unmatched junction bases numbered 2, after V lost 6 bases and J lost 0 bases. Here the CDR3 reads CASRGDSSYEQYF. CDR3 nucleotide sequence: TGTGCCAGCAGGGGGGACAGCTCCTACGAGCAGTACTTC.

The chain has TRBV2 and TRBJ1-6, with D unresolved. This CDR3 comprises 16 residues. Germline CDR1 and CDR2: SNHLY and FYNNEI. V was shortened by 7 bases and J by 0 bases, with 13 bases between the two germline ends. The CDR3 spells CASTPRTSSYNSPLHF. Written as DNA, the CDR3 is TGTGCCAGCACCCCACGGACTAGCTCCTATAATTCACCCCTCCACTTT.